This TCR beta chain was sequenced for a study of blood T cell repertoires in COVID-19. Study at large: Italy, Spain and the United States were the sources of the convalescent and acute COVID-19 samples. T cells, B-cell-depleted T cells, or PBMCs provided the cDNA or gDNA that served as material.

In the source study's methods: Estimation of nucleated cell counts was performed using reference gene primer amplification. Repertoires were generated with immunoSEQ multiplex PCR, while TCRdb's copy carries only in-frame clones and drops some. For V, J and clone size, that table is used; D and trimming come from the DNA. This sample yields 150,000 to 200,000 clones, of which less than 90% are seen a single time; approximately 24% belongs to the top ten. Germline values: CDR1 LNHDA, CDR2 SQIVND (reference sequence). The CDR3 sequence is 13 residues long. Germline trimming cut 8 bases from V and 5 bases from J; bases unmatched to any gene: 9.

The origin of this receptor is a man aged 55 to 70 with acute or convalescent COVID-19. Sequencing used peripheral blood. The chain is built from TRBV19 and TRBJ2-7; 7 bases align to TRBD1. CDR3 loop: CASRPTGSHEQYF. CDR3 DNA sequence: TGTGCCAGTCGCCCGACAGGGTCCCACGAGCAGTACTTC.